These T cell receptor beta chains were read from a single sample in a study of shared T cell receptors in the human thymus. The protocol was immunoSEQ multiplex PCR, while the TCRdb copy is restricted to in-frame clones and leaves out a portion. Among around 68,000 clones, 90% to 95% were seen once, and the ten largest hold around 0.033%. Sequencing used thymocytes. These receptors all come from a human donor. The CDR3 runs from the conserved cysteine through the conserved F or W. A D gene is named only where the DNA matches it firmly. Rows give clone size only sometimes, using once, few, many, or a class for an expanded clone.

v_call: TRBV7-2
j_call: TRBJ2-5
d_call: TRBD2
clone_size: -
cdr3_nt: TGTGCCAGCAGCATCACTAGCGGGGGTTTCTACCGCGGAGAGACCCAGTACTTC
cdr3_aa: CASSITSGGFYRGETQYF

v_call: TRBV27
j_call: TRBJ2-3
d_call: TRBD2
clone_size: -
cdr3_nt: TGTGCCAGCAGTTTAACGTCTAGCGGGGGCCAGGGGGATACGCAGTATTTT
cdr3_aa: CASSLTSSGGQGDTQYF

v_call: TRBV12-5
j_call: TRBJ2-3
d_call: TRBD1
clone_size: once
cdr3_nt: TGTGCTAGTGGTACCTATCCCCCCGGACAGGGCACAGATACGCAGTATTTT
cdr3_aa: CASGTYPPGQGTDTQYF

v_call: TRBV5-1
j_call: TRBJ1-6
d_call: -
clone_size: -
cdr3_nt: TGCGCCAGCAGCTTGGTGGTCAGGGAGCGGTCACCCCTCCACTTT
cdr3_aa: CASSLVVRERSPLHF

v_call: TRBV7-6
j_call: TRBJ2-7
d_call: -
clone_size: -
cdr3_nt: TGTGCCAGCAGCTTATGGGATACGGACACACAAACCTACGAGCAGTACTTC
cdr3_aa: CASSLWDTDTQTYEQYF

v_call: TRBV28
j_call: TRBJ1-2
d_call: -
clone_size: -
cdr3_nt: TGTGCCAGCGGGGGACCCGGGCTCCCTATTAACTATGGCTACACCTTC
cdr3_aa: CASGGPGLPINYGYTF

v_call: TRBV7-3
j_call: TRBJ2-3
d_call: -
clone_size: -
cdr3_nt: TGTGCCAGCAGCCCCTCAGGAGCGGATATCACAGATACGCAGTATTTT
cdr3_aa: CASSPSGADITDTQYF

v_call: TRBV6-5
j_call: TRBJ1-1
d_call: -
clone_size: -
cdr3_nt: TGTGCCAGCAGCCAGCCCGGCACAGGGTTGAAAGCTTTCTTT
cdr3_aa: CASSQPGTGLKAFF

v_call: TRBV2
j_call: TRBJ2-7
d_call: -
clone_size: -
cdr3_nt: TGTGCCAGCAGTGAATTGCGAATGGGCTACGAGCAGTACTTC
cdr3_aa: CASSELRMGYEQYF

v_call: TRBV27
j_call: TRBJ1-6
d_call: -
clone_size: -
cdr3_nt: TGTGCCAGCAGCCCTAGACCCGGGACGGTCACGAATTCACCCCTCCACTTT
cdr3_aa: CASSPRPGTVTNSPLHF

v_call: TRBV6-1
j_call: TRBJ2-7
d_call: -
clone_size: -
cdr3_nt: TGTGCCAGCAGTGAAGTGTCTTCCAGGGAATCCTCCTACGAGCAGTACTTC
cdr3_aa: CASSEVSSRESSYEQYF

v_call: TRBV18
j_call: TRBJ2-7
d_call: -
clone_size: -
cdr3_nt: TGTGCCAGCTCACCACGGGCCCAGTTGGAAAGAGGAGTCGAGCTAGAGGAGCAGTACTTC
cdr3_aa: CASSPRAQLERGVELEEQYF

v_call: TRBV7-9
j_call: TRBJ2-7
d_call: TRBD1
clone_size: -
cdr3_nt: TGTGCCAGCAGCCTGGACAGGGGGGCCTTCTACGAGCAGTACTTC
cdr3_aa: CASSLDRGAFYEQYF

v_call: TRBV9
j_call: TRBJ2-3
d_call: TRBD2
clone_size: once
cdr3_nt: TGTGCCAGCAGCGTAGGTGACGGGGGGGCAAAAACAGATACGCAGTATTTT
cdr3_aa: CASSVGDGGAKTDTQYF

v_call: TRBV7-6
j_call: TRBJ1-5
d_call: -
clone_size: -
cdr3_nt: TGTGCCAGCAGCTTAGGCGGGCAGAGCAATCAGCCCCAGCATTTT
cdr3_aa: CASSLGGQSNQPQHF

v_call: TRBV28
j_call: TRBJ1-2
d_call: TRBD1
clone_size: -
cdr3_nt: TGTGCCAGCAGTTACCCCCAGTCGGCAGGGGGCGACTATGGCTACACCTTC
cdr3_aa: CASSYPQSAGGDYGYTF

v_call: TRBV7-6
j_call: TRBJ2-5
d_call: -
clone_size: -
cdr3_nt: TGTGCCAGCAGCTTAGGGCGTAAGCAAGAGACCCAGTACTTC
cdr3_aa: CASSLGRKQETQYF

v_call: TRBV7-2
j_call: TRBJ2-4
d_call: TRBD1
clone_size: few
cdr3_nt: TGTGCCAGCAGCCCGACCAGGGACAGGCTAGCCAAAAACATTCAGTACTTC
cdr3_aa: CASSPTRDRLAKNIQYF

v_call: TRBV5-8
j_call: TRBJ1-5
d_call: -
clone_size: -
cdr3_nt: TGTGCCAGCAGCCAGGGACCGGGACGGCCACAGCCCCAGCATTTT
cdr3_aa: CASSQGPGRPQPQHF

v_call: TRBV5-4
j_call: TRBJ1-3
d_call: -
clone_size: -
cdr3_nt: TGTGCCAGCAGCTTTGCCGCCATATATTTT
cdr3_aa: CASSFAAIYF

v_call: TRBV14
j_call: TRBJ1-1
d_call: -
clone_size: -
cdr3_nt: TGTGCCAGCAGCGGACGTCGGGGTCACACTGAAGCTTTCTTT
cdr3_aa: CASSGRRGHTEAFF

v_call: TRBV6-1
j_call: TRBJ1-6
d_call: -
clone_size: -
cdr3_nt: TGTGCCAGCAGTGAAGCCCTACTGCAATTTAATTCACCCCTCCACTTT
cdr3_aa: CASSEALLQFNSPLHF

v_call: TRBV10-3
j_call: TRBJ2-3
d_call: TRBD1
clone_size: -
cdr3_nt: TGTGCCATCAGTGCTTTGTCAGGGGGCCCAGATACGCAGTATTTT
cdr3_aa: CAISALSGGPDTQYF

v_call: TRBV4-1
j_call: TRBJ1-5
d_call: -
clone_size: -
cdr3_nt: TGCGCCAGCAGCCAGAGAAGGTTGACAGAGTATAGCAATCAGCCCCAGCATTTT
cdr3_aa: CASSQRRLTEYSNQPQHF

v_call: TRBV6-6
j_call: TRBJ1-5
d_call: -
clone_size: once
cdr3_nt: TGTGCCAGCACCGCCCGGGGGGCAGAGGGTCAGCCCCAGCATTTT
cdr3_aa: CASTARGAEGQPQHF

v_call: TRBV11-2
j_call: TRBJ2-5
d_call: -
clone_size: -
cdr3_nt: TGTGCCAGCAGCTTAGCGCGGAGTGGCCGGCAATTGGAGACCCAGTACTTC
cdr3_aa: CASSLARSGRQLETQYF

v_call: TRBV28
j_call: TRBJ1-2
d_call: TRBD1
clone_size: few
cdr3_nt: TGTGCCAGCAGTTCCGCCGGGACAGTGTATGGCTACACCTTC
cdr3_aa: CASSSAGTVYGYTF

v_call: TRBV5-1
j_call: TRBJ1-1
d_call: TRBD1
clone_size: once
cdr3_nt: TGCGCCAGCAGCTTCTTGAAGGACAGGATCGGCACCACTGAAGCTTTCTTT
cdr3_aa: CASSFLKDRIGTTEAFF

v_call: TRBV4-2
j_call: TRBJ2-1
d_call: TRBD2
clone_size: -
cdr3_nt: TGTGCCAGCAGCCACCAAAGACTAGCGGGGGGTGCCTACAATGAGCAGTTCTTC
cdr3_aa: CASSHQRLAGGAYNEQFF

v_call: TRBV4-3
j_call: TRBJ2-5
d_call: -
clone_size: -
cdr3_nt: TGCGCCAGCAGCCATAATTGGGACGGGGCAGTGGAAGAGACCCAGTACTTC
cdr3_aa: CASSHNWDGAVEETQYF

v_call: TRBV7-3
j_call: TRBJ2-3
d_call: -
clone_size: -
cdr3_nt: TGTGCCAGCAGCTTATCCCCCGGCACAGATACGCAGTATTTT
cdr3_aa: CASSLSPGTDTQYF

v_call: TRBV19
j_call: TRBJ2-1
d_call: TRBD2
clone_size: -
cdr3_nt: TGTGCCACCACCGGGACTAGCGGCTCCCGAGCGATGAATGAGCAGTTCTTC
cdr3_aa: CATTGTSGSRAMNEQFF

v_call: TRBV10-3
j_call: TRBJ2-1
d_call: -
clone_size: -
cdr3_nt: TGTGCCATCAGTGAGGGTCGGGACCAAAGCCAACACAATGAGCAGTTCTTC
cdr3_aa: CAISEGRDQSQHNEQFF

v_call: TRBV7-2
j_call: TRBJ2-7
d_call: TRBD1
clone_size: -
cdr3_nt: TGTGCCAGCAGCCCGACCCGACAGGGGTGGTCCTACGAGCAGTACTTC
cdr3_aa: CASSPTRQGWSYEQYF

v_call: TRBV14
j_call: TRBJ1-5
d_call: TRBD1
clone_size: -
cdr3_nt: TGTGCCAGCAGACGGACAGGGACTCAGCCCCAGCATTTT
cdr3_aa: CASRRTGTQPQHF

v_call: TRBV5-8
j_call: TRBJ2-5
d_call: -
clone_size: -
cdr3_nt: TGTGCCAGCAGCCCCTGGACCCCTTGGCCCCAAGAGACCCAGTACTTC
cdr3_aa: CASSPWTPWPQETQYF

v_call: TRBV4-1
j_call: TRBJ2-5
d_call: -
clone_size: -
cdr3_nt: TGCGCCAGCAGCCAAGATTCTGGGAGCTCTGAGAGGCGAGAGACCCAGTACTTC
cdr3_aa: CASSQDSGSSERRETQYF

v_call: TRBV2
j_call: TRBJ1-1
d_call: -
clone_size: -
cdr3_nt: TGTGCCAGCAGTGACCACTTCGGGGGGGCTGAAGCTTTCTTT
cdr3_aa: CASSDHFGGAEAFF

v_call: TRBV15
j_call: TRBJ1-6
d_call: TRBD1
clone_size: once
cdr3_nt: TGTGCCACCAGCAGAAAACAGGGGGCGAATAATTCACCCCTCCACTTT
cdr3_aa: CATSRKQGANNSPLHF

v_call: TRBV7-2
j_call: TRBJ2-7
d_call: -
clone_size: -
cdr3_nt: TGTGCCAGCAGCTTAGCGCCGGGCCATAACTACGAGCAGTACTTC
cdr3_aa: CASSLAPGHNYEQYF

v_call: TRBV18
j_call: TRBJ1-2
d_call: -
clone_size: -
cdr3_nt: TGTGCCAGCTCACCGATACGGCAGTTATTCAACTATGGCTACACCTTC
cdr3_aa: CASSPIRQLFNYGYTF

v_call: TRBV7-6
j_call: TRBJ1-2
d_call: TRBD1
clone_size: -
cdr3_nt: TGTGCCAGCAGCTTAGTTCGTAGGGACAGGGAGGGTCTATATGGCTACACCTTC
cdr3_aa: CASSLVRRDREGLYGYTF